Presented here are 12 T cell receptor beta chains from one specimen sequenced in a study of regulatory T cells in long-lasting Graves disease. Arm-PCR of CDR3 regions and iRepertoire HTBI primers were used to build TCR beta libraries. TCRdb re-derived calls from the multiplex PCR reads in MiXCR, one entry per CDR3 protein. Of hundreds of thousands of distinct CDR3 sequences in the sample, roughly 12% were seen once. As to time point: newly diagnosed GD, antithyroid drugs for less than 3 months. Preparation of the TCR library used RNA extracted from PBMCs. A further study also used this sample, focusing on T cells in Graves' hyperthyroidism and ophthalmopathy.

This specimen was peripheral blood mononuclear cells (PBMCs), taken at new diagnosis, from a patient treated with antithyroid drugs. The receptors stem from a man aged 30 to 45 with Graves disease.

This clonotype was counted many times. The rearrangement links TRBV3-1 to TRBJ2-2, with 10 bases fitting TRBD2. The germline V gene has CDR1 LGHDT and CDR2 YNNKEL (reference sequence). The CDR3 totals 16 residues. The V segment lost 4 bases and the J segment 4 bases; nucleotides outside the gene matches: 6. The CDR3 nucleotides are TGTGCCAGCAGCCGGTGGCTAGCGGGGGCCACCGGGGAGCTGTTTTTT. This codes for CASSRWLAGATGELFF.

This clonotype was seen repeatedly, ten times or more. The V and J genes are TRBV27 and TRBJ1-6; possibly TRBD1 for D (6 bases). CDR1 and CDR2 (germline): MNHEY, SMNVEV (reference sequence). The V and J ends lost 8 bases and 5 bases respectively, with 13 bases between them. The CDR3 length is 14 residues. Written as DNA, the CDR3 is TGTGCCAGCCGGAGGGGGAGGCATAATTCACCCCTCCACTTT. Its translation: CASRRGRHNSPLHF.

This clonotype occurred a few times. The genes are TRBV24-1 and TRBJ2-1, with 12 positions matching TRBD2. The CDR3 spans 17 residues. V lost 3 bases to trimming and J lost 4 bases; unmatched junction nucleotides: 6. From germline, CDR1 is KGHDR and CDR2 SFDVKD. CDR3 protein: CATSDTGLAGSYNEQFF. The CDR3 DNA follows: TGTGCCACCAGTGATACGGGACTAGCGGGTTCTTACAATGAGCAGTTCTTC.

This clonotype was observed a handful of times. As DNA, the CDR3 is TGTGCCAGCTCACCAGGACAGAGAGATAGTGAAGCTTTCTTT. Protein product: CASSPGQRDSEAFF. This chain uses TRBV18 with TRBJ1-1; D perhaps matches TRBD1 (6 bases). In germline, CDR1 is KGHSH, CDR2 LQKENI. The CDR3 sequence is 14 residues long. Trimming pared 2 bases from V and 7 bases from J, leaving 14 bases between.

This clonotype has ten or more counts. The DNA of the CDR3 is TGTGCCAGCAGACCCGGTTTTGGAAGAAGTGAGCAGTACTTC. Its translation is CASRPGFGRSEQYF. This chain connects TRBV6-1 to TRBJ2-7; D is unclear. V lost 6 bases to trimming and J lost 7 bases, with 19 bases between them. The length of the CDR3 is 14 residues. Germline CDR1 reads MNHNS; CDR2 reads SASEGT.

This clonotype was counted at least ten times. The chain employs TRBV27 and TRBJ2-1; D is perhaps TRBD2 (7 bases). The V gene's germline CDR1 is MNHEY and CDR2 SMNVEV (reference sequence). V gave up 1 base and J gave up 3 bases, with 13 bases separating them. The CDR3 sequence is 16 residues long. The CDR3 loop is CASSLWAGASYNEQFF. In DNA, the CDR3 is TGTGCCAGCAGTTTATGGGCGGGGGCAAGCTACAATGAGCAGTTCTTC.

Note on this clonotype: The CDR3 does not end in the conserved phenylalanine or tryptophan, so this is likely a read error. The chain uses TRBV2 and TRBJ1-6; TRBD1 is a possible D gene (6 bases). With 5 bases removed from V and 5 bases from J, the gap between germline ends came to 13 bases. Germline CDR1 SNHLY, CDR2 FYNNEI. CDR3 size: 15 residues. The CDR3 DNA reads TGTGCCAGCAGTCGGGGGGCTCAGAATAATTCACCCCTCCACCTT. Translating gives CASSRGAQNNSPLHL.

The rearrangement joins TRBV14 to TRBJ2-2, with D unclear. Deletions cut 4 bases from V and 0 bases from J, with 9 bases between. This CDR3 is 15 amino acids long. The germline V gene encodes CDR1 SGHDN and CDR2 FVKESK. Here the CDR3 DNA reads TGTGCCAGCAGCCCCTATCCCCCGAACACCGGGGAGCTGTTTTTT. The encoded protein is CASSPYPPNTGELFF.

This clonotype was seen ten or more times. The V and J genes are TRBV11-2 and TRBJ2-6; 10 bases are shared with TRBD2. Germline V lookup: CDR1 SGHAT, CDR2 FQNNGV. The J segment lost 4 bases and the V segment lost 5 bases, leaving 14 bases of the junction unmatched. CDR3 size: 19 residues. Written as DNA, the CDR3 is TGTGCCAGCAGCCAACCTAGCGGGAGTATCAGGGGCGGGGCCAACGTCCTGACTTTC. Amino acid sequence: CASSQPSGSIRGGANVLTF.

Many counts were recorded for this clonotype. The V call is TRBV2, the J call TRBJ2-4, with unresolved D. Between the trimmed V and J ends, which lost 1 base and 6 bases, there was a span of 13 bases. Germline V lookup: CDR1 SNHLY, CDR2 FYNNEI. The CDR3 runs 15 residues. The CDR3 loop is CASSEGSFSVNIQYF. The CDR3 DNA sequence: TGTGCCAGCAGTGAAGGAAGTTTTAGTGTAAACATTCAGTACTTC.

The sample holds many counts of this clonotype. J is TRBJ2-7 and V is TRBV20-1; 9 bases agree with TRBD1. The CDR3 is 13 residues long. The ends lost 6 bases at V and 4 bases at J; junction bases unmatched: 7. CDR1 DFQATT and CDR2 SNEGSKA come from the germline V gene (reference sequence). The CDR3 loop is CSARGTGIYEQYF. CDR3 bases: TGCAGTGCCAGGGGGACAGGGATTTACGAGCAGTACTTC.

Many counts were recorded for this clonotype. The chain carries TRBV20-1 and TRBJ2-7, with 10 bases that match TRBD2. The CDR3 has 16 amino acids. CDR1 is DFQATT, CDR2 SNEGSKA, per germline (reference sequence). The ends lost 6 bases at V and 1 base at J; junction bases unmatched: 12. In nucleotides, the CDR3 is TGCAGTGCACCGGGCCTCACTAGCGGGAAATCCTACGAGCAGTACTTC. Translating it yields CSAPGLTSGKSYEQYF.